What follows are 24 T cell receptor beta chains derived from one specimen sequenced in a study of OX40 agonist ivuxolimab in advanced cancers. This table comes from immunoSEQ multiplex PCR, and its TCRdb copy is limited to in-frame clones, with some not included. This sample has just under 65,000 clones; about 89% occur once, and the top ten carry roughly 5.5%. Sample: CD4+ or CD8+ T cells sorted from blood, taken in a trial of the OX40 agonist ivuxolimab. These TCRs come from an adult with an advanced solid tumor such as melanoma, head and neck, liver or kidney cancer.

J is TRBJ1-1 and V is TRBV30, with D perhaps TRBD1 (6 bases). V lost 4 bases to trimming and J lost 6 bases, with 18 bases between them. Germline assignment: CDR1 GTSNPN and CDR2 SVGIG (reference sequence). The CDR3 has 14 amino acids. The CDR3 sequence: CAWTQTGYRAEAFF. As DNA, the CDR3 is TGTGCCTGGACTCAGACAGGCTACAGGGCTGAAGCTTTCTTT.

This chain joins TRBV6-5 and TRBJ2-1; 7 nucleotides line up with TRBD2. The ends lost 1 base at V and 6 bases at J; junction bases unmatched: 9. Per germline, CDR1 MNHEY and CDR2 SVGAGI. This CDR3 is built from 16 residues. The CDR3 protein is CASSYLSGTTSNEQFF. CDR3 DNA: TGTGCCAGCAGTTACTTAAGCGGGACCACCTCCAATGAGCAGTTCTTC.

The rearrangement links TRBV29-1 to TRBJ2-5; D ambiguous. The V gene's germline CDR1 is SQVTM and CDR2 ANQGSEA. V was shortened by 6 bases and J by 5 bases, with 10 bases between the two germline ends. This CDR3 is built from 11 residues. Here the CDR3 reads CSVRAWETQYF. The CDR3 DNA reads as TGCAGCGTAAGGGCCTGGGAGACCCAGTACTTC.

This clone was seen only once. The chain recombines TRBV25-1 with TRBJ2-7; D is undetermined. Trimming pared 3 bases from V and 1 base from J, leaving 10 bases between. The CDR3 is made up of 14 amino acids. The germline V gene has CDR1 MGHDK and CDR2 SYGVNS. This chain's CDR3 is CASSDQHLSYEQYF. The CDR3 DNA is TGTGCCAGCAGTGATCAACATCTTTCCTACGAGCAGTACTTC.

The CDR3 nucleotides read TGCGCCAGCAGCGCCGGACTAGCGGGAGGGCCGGGGCCGAATGAGCAGTTCTTC. It yields the protein CASSAGLAGGPGPNEQFF. The chain uses TRBV5-1 and TRBJ2-1, with TRBD2 identical over 15 bases. J gave up 7 bases and V 4 bases, and 12 bases lay outside the gene matches. Germline V CDR1 and CDR2: SGHRS, YFSETQ. This CDR3 contains 18 residues.

The sample holds a few counts of this clone. V gene TRBV5-1 combines with J gene TRBJ2-2; a possible D gene is TRBD1 (6 bases). Per the germline V gene, CDR1 is SGHRS and CDR2 is YFSETQ. This CDR3 spans 14 amino acids. Deletions cut 3 bases from V and 4 bases from J, with 10 bases between. The CDR3 sequence: CASSSGQITGELFF. The CDR3 nucleotides read TGCGCCAGCAGCTCTGGACAGATCACCGGGGAGCTGTTTTTT.

This sequence joins TRBV7-6 and TRBJ2-1; 10 positions agree with TRBD2. The CDR3 length is 14 residues. The junction had 5 bases not matched to a gene; V was cut back by 2 bases and J by 10 bases. Germline lookup yields CDR1 SGHVS and CDR2 FNYEAQ. In nucleotides, the CDR3 is TGTGCCAGCAGCTTATTAGCGGGGGGCGGGGAGCAGTTCTTC. It encodes CASSLLAGGGEQFF.

The chain couples TRBV5-1 to TRBJ1-1; D call uncertain. Per germline, CDR1 SGHRS and CDR2 YFSETQ. V shed 1 base and J shed 1 base, with 14 bases lying between them. The CDR3 spans 16 residues. CDR3 residues: CASSLSGRTANTEAFF. The CDR3 region has the DNA TGCGCCAGCAGCTTGAGTGGACGGACGGCGAACACTGAAGCTTTCTTT.

This clone was seen a few times. The chain has TRBV14 and TRBJ1-5; D gene unclear. Trimming removed 3 bases from V and 3 bases from J, with 3 bases in between. The CDR3 sequence is 12 residues long. The V gene's germline CDR1 is SGHDN and CDR2 FVKESK. CDR3 sequence: CASSHPNQPQHF. CDR3 nucleotides: TGTGCCAGCAGCCACCCCAATCAGCCCCAGCATTTT. Supplemented by reference TRBV14 and TRBJ1-5, the full variable domain reads EAGVTQFPSHSVIEKGQTVTLRCDPISGHDNLYWYRRVMGKEIKFLLHFVKESKQDESGMPNNRFLAERTGGTYSTLKVQPAELEDSGVYFCASSHPNQPQHFGDGTRLSIL.

The chain is built from TRBV2 and TRBJ1-1; D remains ambiguous. The germline CDR1 and CDR2 sequences are SNHLY and FYNNEI. V shed 8 bases and J shed 1 base, with 17 bases lying between them. The CDR3 is 15 residues long. CDR3 coding DNA: TGTGCCAGCTCCCCCCGTTCGGCAGGGAACACTGAAGCTTTCTTT. Residues: CASSPRSAGNTEAFF.

This chain joins TRBV5-6 and TRBJ1-2; TRBD1 aligns across 10 bases. V gave up 0 bases and J gave up 5 bases; unmatched junction bases: 1. This CDR3 spans 14 amino acids. In germline, CDR1 is SGHDT, CDR2 YYEEEE. CDR3 residues: CASSLGQGAYGYTF. The CDR3 nucleotides read TGTGCCAGCAGCTTGGGACAGGGGGCTTATGGCTACACCTTC.

The chain is built from TRBV5-1 and TRBJ2-3; weak D call: TRBD2 (5 bases). CDR1 is SGHRS, CDR2 YFSETQ, per germline. The CDR3 sequence is 13 residues long. The ends were cut back, 5 bases at V and 2 bases at J, with 9 bases in the middle. CDR3 DNA sequence: TGCGCCAGCAGAGCGGAGGTCACAGATACGCAGTATTTT. Its protein product is CASRAEVTDTQYF.

The CDR3 protein is CASSESLTTGELFF. For the CDR3, the DNA is TGCGCCAGCAGTGAGTCTCTGACAACCGGGGAGCTGTTTTTT. V is TRBV10-1 and J is TRBJ2-2; D uncertain. The length of the CDR3 is 14 residues. Germline V gene data show CDR1 as WNHNN and CDR2 as SYGVQD (reference sequence). The V gene lost 0 bases and the J gene lost 5 bases, with 7 bases spanning the gap.

The chain has TRBV28 and TRBJ2-5, with a possible D match to TRBD2 (7 bases). Per the germline V gene, CDR1 is MDHEN and CDR2 is SYDVKM. The CDR3 runs to 16 residues. The V end was cut by 2 bases, the J end by 5 bases, with 18 bases between. CDR3 DNA sequence: TGTGCCAGCAGTTTAGCCGGGGGGCTTCGCCGGGAGACCCAGTACTTC. Amino acids: CASSLAGGLRRETQYF. The entire variable domain, with the rest obtained from reference TRBV28 and TRBJ2-5, is as follows: DVKVTQSSRYLVKRTGEKVFLECVQDMDHENMFWYRQDPGLGLRLIYFSYDVKMKEKGDIPEGYSVSREKKERFSLILESASTNQTSMYLCASSLAGGLRRETQYFGPGTRLLVL.

The rearrangement uses TRBV2 and TRBJ2-7, with D unclear. The CDR3 loop spans 13 amino acids. Germline V gives CDR1 SNHLY, CDR2 FYNNEI. Trimming left V 6 bases short and J 2 bases short, with 11 bases between. The CDR3 region has the DNA TGTGCCAGCAGCCGCCGCGTAACCTACGAGCAGTACTTC. It encodes CASSRRVTYEQYF.

The chain links TRBV7-2 to TRBJ2-3, with D possibly matching TRBD1 (5 bases). Germline CDR1 SGHTA, CDR2 FQGNSA. V was cut by 5 bases and J by 4 bases, with 7 bases left in between. The CDR3 spans 12 residues. CDR3 sequence reads: CASSNRPDTQYF. In nucleotides, the CDR3 is TGTGCCAGCAGCAACAGGCCAGATACGCAGTATTTT.

The chain uses TRBV4-1 and TRBJ2-5; possible D gene TRBD2, 5 bases. CDR1 and CDR2 from the germline V gene are MGHRA and YSYEKL. This CDR3 comprises 13 residues. The V gene lost 7 bases and the J gene lost 1 base, with 10 bases spanning the gap. Here the CDR3 DNA reads TGCGCCAGCACCGCGGGCCCCCAAGAGACCCAGTACTTC. Protein product: CASTAGPQETQYF.

The rearrangement links TRBV20-1 to TRBJ2-7; D gene unclear. This CDR3 has 11 residues. Between the trimmed V and J ends, which lost 3 bases and 7 bases, there was a span of 10 bases. Germline V gene sequence: CDR1 DFQATT, CDR2 SNEGSKA (reference sequence). The CDR3 nucleotides are TGCAGTGCTAGGGTGTCCGGGGAGCAGTACTTC. This translates into CSARVSGEQYF.

This chain joins TRBV5-1 and TRBJ2-2; D possibly matches TRBD1 or TRBD2 (5 bases each). Deletions cut 8 bases from V and 5 bases from J, with 19 bases between. In germline, CDR1 is SGHRS, CDR2 YFSETQ. The CDR3 has 15 residues. CDR3 DNA sequence: TGCGCCAGTGGCTCAGGGACCCTAGTTACCGGGGAGCTGTTTTTT. Protein: CASGSGTLVTGELFF.

The chain recombines TRBV5-1 with TRBJ2-6; D tentatively fits TRBD1 or TRBD2 (5 bases each). The CDR3 has 17 residues. Between the trimmed V and J ends, which lost 4 bases and 0 bases, there was a span of 14 bases. Germline V CDR1 and CDR2: SGHRS, YFSETQ. The CDR3 nucleotides are TGCGCCAGCAGCAGCGGAACAGGTTCCTCTGGGGCCAACGTCCTGACTTTC. Translated: CASSSGTGSSGANVLTF.

V is TRBV21-1 and J is TRBJ2-1. TRBV21-1 corresponds to a pseudogene. The CDR3 runs 13 residues. Written as DNA, the CDR3 is TGTGCCAGCATCCTGGTCACCTACAATGAGCAGTTCTTC. It specifies CASILVTYNEQFF.

This chain links TRBV20-1 with TRBJ1-2; D uncertain. CDR1 and CDR2 (germline): DFQATT, SNEGSKA (reference sequence). V was trimmed by 6 bases and J by 7 bases, leaving 9 bases between them. CDR3 length: 10 residues. Here the CDR3 reads CSAHSGGYTF. The CDR3 coding sequence is TGCAGTGCCCATTCGGGTGGCTACACCTTC.

There are a few counts of this clone. The rearrangement joins TRBV2 to TRBJ1-6, with TRBD1 matching over 9 bases. V dropped 6 bases and J dropped 10; count of bases not matched to a gene: 7. This CDR3 has 14 amino acids. Germline assignment: CDR1 SNHLY and CDR2 FYNNEI. The CDR3 region is CASRWDREYSPLHF. The CDR3 coding sequence is TGTGCCAGCAGGTGGGACAGGGAATACTCACCCCTCCACTTT. Based on the CDR3 plus reference TRBV2 and TRBJ1-6, the full variable domain is EPEVTQTPSHQVTQMGQEVILRCVPISNHLYFYWYRQILGQKVEFLVSFYNNEISEKSEIFDDQFSVERPDGSNFTLKIRSTKLEDSAMYFCASRWDREYSPLHFGNGTRLTVT.

V usage is TRBV29-1 and J usage is TRBJ2-7; 11 nucleotides line up with TRBD2. The germline V gene encodes CDR1 SQVTM and CDR2 ANQGSEA. Trimming took 5 bases from V and 2 from J; bases not matched to a gene: 8. The length of the CDR3 is 15 residues. CDR3 sequence (DNA): TGCAGCGTTAGAACCGGGACTAGCGGAACCTACGAGCAGTACTTC. Protein sequence: CSVRTGTSGTYEQYF.